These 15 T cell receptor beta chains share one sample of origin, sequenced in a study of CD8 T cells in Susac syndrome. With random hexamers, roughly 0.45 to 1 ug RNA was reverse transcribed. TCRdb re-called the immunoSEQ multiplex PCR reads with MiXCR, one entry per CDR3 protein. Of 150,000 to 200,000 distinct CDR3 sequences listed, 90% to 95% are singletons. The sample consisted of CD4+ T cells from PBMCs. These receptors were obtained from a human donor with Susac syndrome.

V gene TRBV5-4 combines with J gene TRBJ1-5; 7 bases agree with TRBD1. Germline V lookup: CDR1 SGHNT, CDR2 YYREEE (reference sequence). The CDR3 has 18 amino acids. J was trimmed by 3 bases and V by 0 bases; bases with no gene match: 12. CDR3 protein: CASSLVTRSGQNNQPQHF. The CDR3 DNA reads TGTGCCAGCAGCTTGGTTACCCGGTCGGGACAGAACAATCAGCCCCAGCATTTT. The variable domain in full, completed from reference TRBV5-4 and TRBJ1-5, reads ETGVTQSPTHLIKTRGQQVTLRCSSQSGHNTVSWYQQALGQGPQFIFQYYREEENGRGNFPPRFSGLQFPNYSSELNVNALELDDSALYLCASSLVTRSGQNNQPQHFGDGTRLSIL.

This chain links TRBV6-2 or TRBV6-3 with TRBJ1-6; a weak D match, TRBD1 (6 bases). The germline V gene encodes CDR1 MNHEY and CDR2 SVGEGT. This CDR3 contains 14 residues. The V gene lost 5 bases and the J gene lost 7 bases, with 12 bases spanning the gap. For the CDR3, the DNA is TGTGCCAGCAGTCCCGACAGGTGGAATTCACCCCTCCACTTT. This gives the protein CASSPDRWNSPLHF.

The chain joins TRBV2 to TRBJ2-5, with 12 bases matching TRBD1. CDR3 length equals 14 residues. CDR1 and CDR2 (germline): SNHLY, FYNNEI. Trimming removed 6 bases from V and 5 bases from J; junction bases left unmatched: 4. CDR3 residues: CASRRDRGRETQYF. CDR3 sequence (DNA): TGTGCCAGCAGAAGGGACAGGGGGCGGGAGACCCAGTACTTC. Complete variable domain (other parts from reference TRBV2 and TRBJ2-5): EPEVTQTPSHQVTQMGQEVILRCVPISNHLYFYWYRQILGQKVEFLVSFYNNEISEKSEIFDDQFSVERPDGSNFTLKIRSTKLEDSAMYFCASRRDRGRETQYFGPGTRLLVL.

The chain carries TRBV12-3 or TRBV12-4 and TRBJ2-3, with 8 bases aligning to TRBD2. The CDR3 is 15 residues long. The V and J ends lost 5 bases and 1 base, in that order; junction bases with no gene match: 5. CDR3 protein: CASSLLRGGTDTQYF. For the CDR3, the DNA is TGTGCCAGCAGTCTCCTGCGGGGGGGCACAGATACGCAGTATTTT.

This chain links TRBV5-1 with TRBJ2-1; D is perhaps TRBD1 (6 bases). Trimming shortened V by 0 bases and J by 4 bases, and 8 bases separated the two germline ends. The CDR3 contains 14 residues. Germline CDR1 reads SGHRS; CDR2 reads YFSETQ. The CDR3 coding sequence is TGCGCCAGCAGCTTGGGACAGGCTTACAATGAGCAGTTCTTC. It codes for CASSLGQAYNEQFF.

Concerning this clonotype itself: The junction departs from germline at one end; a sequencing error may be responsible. CDR3: CSARDGRQVGPSLLHF. The DNA of the CDR3 is TGCAGTGCTAGAGATGGCCGCCAGGTGGGCCCTTCACTCCTCCACTTT. The rearrangement uses TRBV20-1 and TRBJ1-6, with D unclear. In germline, CDR1 is DFQATT, CDR2 SNEGSKA (reference sequence). This CDR3 spans 16 amino acids.

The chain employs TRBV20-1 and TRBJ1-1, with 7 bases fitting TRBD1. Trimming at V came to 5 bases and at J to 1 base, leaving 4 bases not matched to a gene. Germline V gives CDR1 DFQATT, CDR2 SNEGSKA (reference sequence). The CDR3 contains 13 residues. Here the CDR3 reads CSAEGQSNTEAFF. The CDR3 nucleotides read TGCAGTGCTGAGGGACAGTCGAACACTGAAGCTTTCTTT.

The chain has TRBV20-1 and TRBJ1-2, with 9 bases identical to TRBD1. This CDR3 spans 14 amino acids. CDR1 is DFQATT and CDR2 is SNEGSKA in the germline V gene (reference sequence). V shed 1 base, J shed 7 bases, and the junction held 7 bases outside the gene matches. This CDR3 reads CSARVGQGRGGYTF. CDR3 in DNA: TGCAGTGCTAGAGTCGGACAGGGGAGAGGTGGCTACACCTTC.

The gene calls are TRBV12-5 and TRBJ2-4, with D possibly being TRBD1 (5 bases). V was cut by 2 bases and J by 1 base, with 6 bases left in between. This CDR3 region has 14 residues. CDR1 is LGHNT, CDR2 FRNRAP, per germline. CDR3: CASGLSGAKNIQYF. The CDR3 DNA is TGTGCTAGTGGTTTGTCAGGGGCCAAAAACATTCAGTACTTC. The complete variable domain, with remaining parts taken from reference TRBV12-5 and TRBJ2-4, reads DARVTQTPRHKVTEMGQEVTMRCQPILGHNTVFWYRQTMMQGLELLAYFRNRAPLDDSGMPKDRFSAEMPDATLATLKIQPSEPRDSAVYFCASGLSGAKNIQYFGAGTRLSVL.

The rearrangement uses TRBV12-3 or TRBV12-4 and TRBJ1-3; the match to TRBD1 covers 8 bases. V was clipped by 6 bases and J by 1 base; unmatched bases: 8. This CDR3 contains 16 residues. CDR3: CASRPLTGESGNTIYF. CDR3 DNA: TGTGCCAGCAGACCGCTGACAGGGGAGTCTGGAAACACCATATATTTT.

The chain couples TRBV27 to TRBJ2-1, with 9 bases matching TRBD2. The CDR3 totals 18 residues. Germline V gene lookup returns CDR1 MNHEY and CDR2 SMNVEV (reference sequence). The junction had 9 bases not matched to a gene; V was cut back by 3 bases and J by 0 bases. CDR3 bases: TGTGCCAGCAGTTTCGGGCTAGCGGGGCGAAGCTCCTACAATGAGCAGTTCTTC. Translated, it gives CASSFGLAGRSSYNEQFF.

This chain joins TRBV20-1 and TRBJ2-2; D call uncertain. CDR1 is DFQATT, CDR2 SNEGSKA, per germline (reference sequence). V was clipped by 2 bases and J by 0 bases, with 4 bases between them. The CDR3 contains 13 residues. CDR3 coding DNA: TGCAGTGCTAGAAACCCGAACACCGGGGAGCTGTTTTTT. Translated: CSARNPNTGELFF.

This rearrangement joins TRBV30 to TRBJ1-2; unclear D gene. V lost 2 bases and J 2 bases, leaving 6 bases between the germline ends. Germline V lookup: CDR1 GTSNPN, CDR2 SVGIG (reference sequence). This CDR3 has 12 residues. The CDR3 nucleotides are TGTGCCTGGAGTCGAGGGAACTATGGCTACACCTTC. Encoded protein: CAWSRGNYGYTF.

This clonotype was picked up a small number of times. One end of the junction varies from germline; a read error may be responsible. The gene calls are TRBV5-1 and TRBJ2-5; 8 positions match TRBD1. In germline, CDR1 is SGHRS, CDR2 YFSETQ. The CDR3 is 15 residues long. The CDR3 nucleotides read TGTGCCAGCAGCTTAGTTGGGACAGGTCAAGAGACCCAGTACTTC. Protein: CASSLVGTGQETQYF.

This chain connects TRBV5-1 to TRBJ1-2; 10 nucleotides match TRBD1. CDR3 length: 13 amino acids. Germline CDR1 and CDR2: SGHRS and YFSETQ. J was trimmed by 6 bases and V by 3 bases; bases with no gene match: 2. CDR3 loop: CASSSGQGNGYTF. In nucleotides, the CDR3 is TGCGCCAGCAGCTCGGGACAGGGGAATGGCTACACCTTC.